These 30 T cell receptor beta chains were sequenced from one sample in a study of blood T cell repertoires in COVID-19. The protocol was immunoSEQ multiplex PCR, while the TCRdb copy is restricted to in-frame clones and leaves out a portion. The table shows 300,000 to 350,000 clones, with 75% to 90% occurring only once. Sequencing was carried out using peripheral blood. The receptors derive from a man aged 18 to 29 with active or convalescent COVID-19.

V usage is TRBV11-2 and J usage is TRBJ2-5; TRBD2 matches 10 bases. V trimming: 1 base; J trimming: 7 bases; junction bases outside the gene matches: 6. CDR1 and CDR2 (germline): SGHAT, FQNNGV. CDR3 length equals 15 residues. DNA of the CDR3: TGTGCCAGCAGCTTAGGGCTAGCGGGGGCAGGGACCCAGTACTTC. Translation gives CASSLGLAGAGTQYF.

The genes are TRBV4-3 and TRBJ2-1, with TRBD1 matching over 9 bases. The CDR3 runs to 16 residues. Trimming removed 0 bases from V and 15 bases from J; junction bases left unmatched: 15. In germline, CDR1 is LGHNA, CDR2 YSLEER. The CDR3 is CASSQDRDRASVARFF. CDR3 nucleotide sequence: TGCGCCAGCAGCCAAGATAGGGACAGGGCGAGTGTTGCCCGGTTCTTC.

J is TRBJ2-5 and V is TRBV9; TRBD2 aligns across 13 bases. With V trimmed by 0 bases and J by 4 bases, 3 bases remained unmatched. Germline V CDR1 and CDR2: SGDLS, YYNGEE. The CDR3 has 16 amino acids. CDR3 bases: TGTGCCAGCAGCGTAGGTACTAGCGGGGGGGCAGAGACCCAGTACTTC. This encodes CASSVGTSGGAETQYF.

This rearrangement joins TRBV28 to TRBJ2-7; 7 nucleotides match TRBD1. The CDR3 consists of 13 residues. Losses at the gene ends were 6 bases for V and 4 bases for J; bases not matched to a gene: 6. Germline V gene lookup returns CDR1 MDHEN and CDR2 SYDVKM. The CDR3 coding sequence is TGTGCCAGCAGGCCCCGGGACAGTTACGAGCAGTACTTC. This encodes CASRPRDSYEQYF.

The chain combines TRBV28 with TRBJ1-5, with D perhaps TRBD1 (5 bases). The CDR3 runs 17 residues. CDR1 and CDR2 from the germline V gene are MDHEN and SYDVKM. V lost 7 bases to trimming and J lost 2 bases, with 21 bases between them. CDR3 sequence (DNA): TGTGCCAGCACTCAACCCGGGGGTACCTGGGGCAATCAGCCCCAGCATTTT. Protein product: CASTQPGGTWGNQPQHF.

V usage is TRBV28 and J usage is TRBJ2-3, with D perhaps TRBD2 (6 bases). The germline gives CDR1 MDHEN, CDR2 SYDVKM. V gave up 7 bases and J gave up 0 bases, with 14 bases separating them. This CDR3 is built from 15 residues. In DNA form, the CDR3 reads TGTGCCAGCACCCCTAGCGCAACTAGCACAGATACGCAGTATTTT. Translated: CASTPSATSTDTQYF.

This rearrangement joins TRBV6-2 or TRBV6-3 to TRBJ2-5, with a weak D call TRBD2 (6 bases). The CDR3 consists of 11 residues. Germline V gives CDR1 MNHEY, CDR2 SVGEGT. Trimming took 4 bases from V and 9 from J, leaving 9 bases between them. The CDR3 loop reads CASSLGGAQYF. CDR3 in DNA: TGTGCCAGCAGTTTAGGCGGGGCCCAGTACTTC.

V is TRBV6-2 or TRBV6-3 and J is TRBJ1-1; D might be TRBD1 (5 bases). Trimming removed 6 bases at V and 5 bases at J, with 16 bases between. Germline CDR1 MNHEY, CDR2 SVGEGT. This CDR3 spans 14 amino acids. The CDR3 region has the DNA TGTGCCAGCAGCCCGACAGTGGAGGGGACTGAAGCTTTCTTT. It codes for CASSPTVEGTEAFF.

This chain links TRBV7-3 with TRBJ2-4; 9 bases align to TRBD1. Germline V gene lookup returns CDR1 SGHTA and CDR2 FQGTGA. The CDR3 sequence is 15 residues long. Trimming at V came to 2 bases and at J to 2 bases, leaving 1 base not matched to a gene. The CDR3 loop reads CASSLDRGSKNIQYF. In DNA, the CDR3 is TGTGCCAGCAGCTTAGACAGGGGGTCCAAAAACATTCAGTACTTC.

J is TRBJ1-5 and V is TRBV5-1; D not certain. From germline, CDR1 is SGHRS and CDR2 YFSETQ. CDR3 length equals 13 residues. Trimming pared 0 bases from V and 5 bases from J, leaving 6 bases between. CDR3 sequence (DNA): TGCGCCAGCAGCTTGGGGGGAGATCAGCCCCAGCATTTT. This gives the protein CASSLGGDQPQHF. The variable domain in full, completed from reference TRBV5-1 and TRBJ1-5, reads KAGVTQTPRYLIKTRGQQVTLSCSPISGHRSVSWYQQTPGQGLQFLFEYFSETQRNKGNFPGRFSGRQFSNSRSEMNVSTLELGDSALYLCASSLGGDQPQHFGDGTRLSIL.

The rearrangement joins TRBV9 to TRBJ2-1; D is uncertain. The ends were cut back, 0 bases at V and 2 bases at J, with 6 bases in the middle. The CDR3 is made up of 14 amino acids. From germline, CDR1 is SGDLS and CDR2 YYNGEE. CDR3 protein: CASSVGAAYNEQFF. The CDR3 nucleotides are TGTGCCAGCAGCGTAGGTGCGGCCTACAATGAGCAGTTCTTC. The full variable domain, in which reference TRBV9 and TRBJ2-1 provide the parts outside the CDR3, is DSGVTQTPKHLITATGQRVTLRCSPRSGDLSVYWYQQSLDQGLQFLIQYYNGEERAKGNILERFSAQQFPDLHSELNLSSLELGDSALYFCASSVGAAYNEQFFGPGTRLTVL.

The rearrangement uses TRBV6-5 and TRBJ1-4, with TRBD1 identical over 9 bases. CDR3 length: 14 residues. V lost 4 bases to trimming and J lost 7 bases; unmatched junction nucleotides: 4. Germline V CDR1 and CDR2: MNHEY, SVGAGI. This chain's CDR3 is CASSWGQGGEKLFF. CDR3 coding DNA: TGTGCCAGCAGTTGGGGACAGGGCGGTGAAAAACTGTTTTTT.

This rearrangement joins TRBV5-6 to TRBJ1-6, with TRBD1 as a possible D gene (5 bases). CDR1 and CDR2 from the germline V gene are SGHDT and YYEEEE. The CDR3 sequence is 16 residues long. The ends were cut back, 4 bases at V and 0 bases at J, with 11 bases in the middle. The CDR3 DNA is TGTGCCAGCAGCCACTCCGACAGCTCCTATAATTCACCCCTCCACTTT. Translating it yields CASSHSDSSYNSPLHF. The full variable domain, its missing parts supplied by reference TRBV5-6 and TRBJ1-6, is DAGVTQSPTHLIKTRGQQVTLRCSPKSGHDTVSWYQQALGQGPQFIFQYYEEEERQRGNFPDRFSGHQFPNYSSELNVNALLLGDSALYLCASSHSDSSYNSPLHFGNGTRLTVT.

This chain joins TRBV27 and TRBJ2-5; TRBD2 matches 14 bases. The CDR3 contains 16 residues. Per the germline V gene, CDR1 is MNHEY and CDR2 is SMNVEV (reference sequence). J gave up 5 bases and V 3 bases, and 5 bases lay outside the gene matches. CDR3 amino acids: CASSLGLAGDWETQYF. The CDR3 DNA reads TGTGCCAGCAGTTTGGGACTAGCGGGGGACTGGGAGACCCAGTACTTC.

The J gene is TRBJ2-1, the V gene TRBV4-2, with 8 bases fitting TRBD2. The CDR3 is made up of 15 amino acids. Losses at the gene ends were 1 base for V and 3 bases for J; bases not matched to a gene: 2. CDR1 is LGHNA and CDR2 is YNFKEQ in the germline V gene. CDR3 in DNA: TGTGCCAGCAGCCAAGCCGGGACTAGCTACAATGAGCAGTTCTTC. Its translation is CASSQAGTSYNEQFF.

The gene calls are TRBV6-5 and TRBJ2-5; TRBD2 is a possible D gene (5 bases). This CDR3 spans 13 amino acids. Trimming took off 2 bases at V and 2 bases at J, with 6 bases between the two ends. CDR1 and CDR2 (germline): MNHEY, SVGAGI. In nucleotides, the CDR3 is TGTGCCAGCAGTTACGGGAGTCAAGAGACCCAGTACTTC. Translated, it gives CASSYGSQETQYF.

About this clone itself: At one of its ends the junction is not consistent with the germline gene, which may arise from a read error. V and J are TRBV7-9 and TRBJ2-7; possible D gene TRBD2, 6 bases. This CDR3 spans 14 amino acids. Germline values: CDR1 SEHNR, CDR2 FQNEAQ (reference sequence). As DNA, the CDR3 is TGTGCCAGCAGCTCCGCGGCGGGAAGATCCAAGTGGGGCTTC. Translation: CASSSAAGRSKWGF.

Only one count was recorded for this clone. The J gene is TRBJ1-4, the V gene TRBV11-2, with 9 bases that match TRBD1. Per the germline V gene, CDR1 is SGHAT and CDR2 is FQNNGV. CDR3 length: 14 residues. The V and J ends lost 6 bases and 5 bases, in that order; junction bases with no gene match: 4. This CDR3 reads CASSRQGVNEKLFF. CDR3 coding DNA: TGTGCCAGCAGTCGACAGGGGGTAAATGAAAAACTGTTTTTT.

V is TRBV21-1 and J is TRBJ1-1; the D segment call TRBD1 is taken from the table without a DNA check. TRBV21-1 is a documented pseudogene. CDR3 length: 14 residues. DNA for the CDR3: TGTGCCAGCAGCAAAGCGCAGGGGTTCACTGAAGCTTTCTTT. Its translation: CASSKAQGFTEAFF.

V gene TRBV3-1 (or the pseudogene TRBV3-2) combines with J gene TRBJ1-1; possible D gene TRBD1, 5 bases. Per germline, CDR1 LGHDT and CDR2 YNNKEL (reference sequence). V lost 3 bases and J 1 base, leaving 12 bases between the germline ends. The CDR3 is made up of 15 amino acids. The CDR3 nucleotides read TGTGCCAGCAGCCAGGAAGGGGTCACGAACACTGAAGCTTTCTTT. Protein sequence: CASSQEGVTNTEAFF.

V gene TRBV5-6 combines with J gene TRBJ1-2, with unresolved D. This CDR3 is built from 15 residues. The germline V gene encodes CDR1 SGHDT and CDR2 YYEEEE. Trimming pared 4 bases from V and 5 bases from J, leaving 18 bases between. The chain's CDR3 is CASSLLGAENYGYTF. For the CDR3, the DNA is TGTGCCAGCAGCCTTTTAGGAGCAGAGAATTATGGCTACACCTTC.

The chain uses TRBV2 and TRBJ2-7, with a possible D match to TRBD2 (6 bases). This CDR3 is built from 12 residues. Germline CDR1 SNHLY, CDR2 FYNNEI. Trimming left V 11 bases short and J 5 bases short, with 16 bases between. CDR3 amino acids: CARGRVSNEQYF. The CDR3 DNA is TGTGCCCGGGGGAGAGTTTCTAACGAGCAGTACTTC.

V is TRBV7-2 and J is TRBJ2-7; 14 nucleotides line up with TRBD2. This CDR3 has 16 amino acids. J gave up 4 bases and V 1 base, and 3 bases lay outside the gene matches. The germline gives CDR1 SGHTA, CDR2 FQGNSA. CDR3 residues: CASSLGTSGRSYEQYF. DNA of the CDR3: TGTGCCAGCAGCTTAGGGACTAGCGGGAGGAGTTACGAGCAGTACTTC.

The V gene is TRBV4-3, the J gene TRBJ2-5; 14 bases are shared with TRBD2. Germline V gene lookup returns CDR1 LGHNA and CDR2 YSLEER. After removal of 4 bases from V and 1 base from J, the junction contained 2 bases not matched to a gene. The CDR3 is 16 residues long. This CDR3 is CASSRGTSGGQETQYF. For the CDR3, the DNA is TGCGCCAGCAGCCGGGGGACTAGCGGGGGCCAAGAGACCCAGTACTTC.

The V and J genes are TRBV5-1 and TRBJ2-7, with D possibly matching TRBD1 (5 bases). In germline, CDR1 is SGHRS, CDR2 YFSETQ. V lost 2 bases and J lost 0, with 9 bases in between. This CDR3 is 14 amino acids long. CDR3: CASSFGAVSYEQYF. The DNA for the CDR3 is TGCGCCAGCAGCTTTGGGGCGGTCTCCTACGAGCAGTACTTC.

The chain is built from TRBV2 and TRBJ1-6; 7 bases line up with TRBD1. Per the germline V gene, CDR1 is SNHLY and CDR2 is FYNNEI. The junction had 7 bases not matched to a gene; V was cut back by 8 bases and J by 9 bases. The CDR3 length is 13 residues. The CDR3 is CASDREKGSPLHF. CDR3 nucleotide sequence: TGTGCCAGCGACAGGGAGAAGGGTTCACCCCTCCACTTT.

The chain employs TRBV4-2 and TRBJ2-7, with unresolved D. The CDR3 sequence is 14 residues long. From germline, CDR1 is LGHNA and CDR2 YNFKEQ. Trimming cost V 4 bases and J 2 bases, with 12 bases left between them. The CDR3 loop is CASSLDSSPYEQYF. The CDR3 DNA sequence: TGTGCCAGCAGCCTTGACTCCTCTCCCTACGAGCAGTACTTC.

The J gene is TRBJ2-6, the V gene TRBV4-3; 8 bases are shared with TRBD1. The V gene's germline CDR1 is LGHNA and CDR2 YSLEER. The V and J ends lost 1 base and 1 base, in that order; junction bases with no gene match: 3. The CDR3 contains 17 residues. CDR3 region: CASSQVRGQSGANVLTF. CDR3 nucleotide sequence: TGCGCCAGCAGCCAAGTCAGGGGGCAGTCTGGGGCCAACGTCCTGACTTTC.

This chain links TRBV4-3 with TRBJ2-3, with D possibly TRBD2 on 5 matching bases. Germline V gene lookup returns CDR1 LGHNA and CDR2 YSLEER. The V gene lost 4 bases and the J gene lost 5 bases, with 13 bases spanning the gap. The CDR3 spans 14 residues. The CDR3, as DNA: TGCGCCAGCAGCCCTCAAGGTGGAGGAGATACGCAGTATTTT. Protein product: CASSPQGGGDTQYF.

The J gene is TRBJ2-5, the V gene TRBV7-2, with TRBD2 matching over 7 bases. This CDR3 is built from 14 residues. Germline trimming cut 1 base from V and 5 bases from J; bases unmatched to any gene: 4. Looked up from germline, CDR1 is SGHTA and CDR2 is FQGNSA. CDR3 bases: TGTGCCAGCAGCTTAGTGCGGGGAGGGGAGACCCAGTACTTC. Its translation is CASSLVRGGETQYF.